This T cell receptor beta chain stems from a study of blood T cells in healthy people across ages. Points from the study as a whole: With age, beta diversity per million T cells declined roughly linearly, significantly by 40. Observed TCR beta diversity showed a strong correlation with the percentage of naive T cells as measured by flow cytometry.

This clonotype was observed at least ten times. Its antigen is undetermined. Primed by a sample-barcoded 5' primer and a J-beta primer mix, a second PCR proceeded for about 7 to 11 cycles. TCRdb used MiXCR to reprocess the 5' RACE reads, holding one entry per CDR3 protein. Among 920,000 or so distinct CDR3 sequences listed, 35% to 55% were seen once. Caucasian individuals from Russia who were healthy and aged roughly 6 to 95 acted as donors. Total RNA, at least 5 micrograms per sample, was extracted from PBMCs. The sequenced sample was blood. This receptor was identified in a woman in her fifties or sixties in good health.

The CDR3 coding sequence is TGTGCCAGCAGCCCTGGACAGGGTGTAGGGCTACGCTACGAGCAGTACTTC. Translated: CASSPGQGVGLRYEQYF. This rearrangement joins TRBV7-6 to TRBJ2-7, with 8 bases lining up with TRBD1. The germline V gene encodes CDR1 SGHVS and CDR2 FNYEAQ. The CDR3 runs to 17 residues. With V trimmed by 5 bases and J by 3 bases, 15 bases remained unmatched. Using reference TRBV7-6 and TRBJ2-7 for the parts outside the CDR3, the full variable domain is GAGVSQSPRYKVTKRGQDVALRCDPISGHVSLYWYRQALGQGPEFLTYFNYEAQQDKSGLPNDRFSAERPEGSISTLTIQRTEQRDSAMYRCASSPGQGVGLRYEQYFGPGTRLTVT.